This T cell receptor (beta chain) originates from a study of blood T cell repertoires in COVID-19. Study information: There were acute and convalescent COVID-19 samples, and they came from the United States, Italy and Spain. From T cells, B-cell-depleted T cells, or PBMCs came the material, which was cDNA or gDNA.

In the source study's methods: Estimates of nucleated cell counts were drawn from the amplification of reference gene primers. Assay: immunoSEQ multiplex PCR; the TCRdb copy retains only in-frame clones and omits some. V and J calls and clone size are as listed in that table; D and trimming were resolved from the DNA. Altogether about 69,000 clones are present, around 79% being singletons, with the ten largest covering approximately 15%. The sample comprised peripheral blood. This TCR was sampled from a man aged 55 to 70 with acute or convalescent COVID-19.

The CDR3 spells CASSRGESTDTQYF. Written as DNA, the CDR3 is TGCGCCAGCTCCCGCGGGGAGAGCACAGATACGCAGTATTTT. The rearrangement joins TRBV5-1 to TRBJ2-3; maybe TRBD2 (6 bases). The ends were cut back, 7 bases at V and 0 bases at J, with 12 bases in the middle. Germline V gives CDR1 SGHRS, CDR2 YFSETQ. The CDR3 runs to 14 residues.